The next 19 T cell receptor beta chains were all read from a single sample in a study of T cells expressing NK-cell markers. TCRdb re-called the 5' RACE reads, yielding one record per CDR3 amino acid sequence without DNA. Its table lists 350,000 to 400,000 distinct CDR3 sequences. Sequences were obtained from blood T cells: a sorted CD56 or NKG2C T cell subset, CD4+ or CD8+ T cells, or bulk PBMC T cells (not recorded which). Every receptor here comes from a woman aged 50 to 60 in good health.

V gene TRBV9 combines with J gene TRBJ1-3; the TRBD1 assignment by TCRdb is unverifiable without DNA. Germline V gene data show CDR1 as SGDLS and CDR2 as YYNGEE. This CDR3 spans 16 amino acids. CDR3 protein: CASSVYRGLSGNTIYF.

The chain combines TRBV5-6 with TRBJ2-7; TCRdb indicates TRBD2, and absent DNA this call remains unverified. Germline-derived CDR1 and CDR2 are SGHDT and YYEEEE. The CDR3 runs to 14 residues. The CDR3 sequence: CASSYGGISYEQYF.

The chain has TRBV29-1 and TRBJ1-1. Germline V gene data show CDR1 as SQVTM and CDR2 as ANQGSEA. The CDR3 extends over 14 amino acids. CDR3 loop: CSVEGHLMNTEAFF.

The chain couples TRBV21-1 to TRBJ2-4. TRBV21-1 counts as a pseudogene. This CDR3 region has 16 residues. The CDR3 region is CASSVTETVAKNIQYF.

The V gene is TRBV20-1, the J gene TRBJ2-3. The CDR3 spans 14 residues. CDR1 and CDR2 (germline): DFQATT, SNEGSKA (reference sequence). CDR3 loop: CSANGRQYKDTQYF.

The rearrangement uses TRBV29-1 and TRBJ2-1; absent DNA, TCRdb's TRBD2 call cannot be checked. The CDR3 loop spans 14 amino acids. CDR1 and CDR2 from the germline V gene are SQVTM and ANQGSEA. This chain's CDR3 is CSVRSGREYNEQFF.

The chain has TRBV11-2 and TRBJ2-7. Germline V gives CDR1 SGHAT, CDR2 FQNNGV. The CDR3 runs 15 residues. CDR3 sequence: CASSLESGGFYEQYF.

CDR3 in amino acids: CASREPGTASYGYTF. V and J are TRBV6-2 or TRBV6-3 and TRBJ1-2. The CDR3 is made up of 15 amino acids. CDR1 is MNHEY, CDR2 SVGEGT, per germline.

The chain uses TRBV5-1 and TRBJ2-2; the TCRdb D gene call, TRBD1, has no DNA to confirm it. The CDR3 sequence is 16 residues long. Germline lookup yields CDR1 SGHRS and CDR2 YFSETQ. The CDR3 spells CASSLAGTGDAGELFF.

The V and J genes are TRBV11-2 and TRBJ2-1; TCRdb returns TRBD2, unconfirmable since there is no DNA. This CDR3 is built from 13 residues. The V gene's germline CDR1 is SGHAT and CDR2 FQNNGV. CDR3 residues: CASSRSAQNEQFF.

V usage is TRBV20-1 and J usage is TRBJ2-1; as DNA is missing, the TRBD1 call by TCRdb cannot be tested. This CDR3 is 19 amino acids long. CDR1 and CDR2 (germline): DFQATT, SNEGSKA (reference sequence). CDR3 residues: CSARDRAPRLGSSYNEQFF.

V gene TRBV5-1 combines with J gene TRBJ1-6; lacking DNA, the TRBD1 call made by TCRdb goes unchecked. Germline values: CDR1 SGHRS, CDR2 YFSETQ. The CDR3 contains 15 residues. The CDR3 loop reads CASTRDGSYNSPLHF.

The rearrangement joins TRBV30 to TRBJ2-3; as DNA is missing, the TRBD1 call by TCRdb cannot be tested. The CDR3 sequence is 11 residues long. Germline V gene data show CDR1 as GTSNPN and CDR2 as SVGIG (reference sequence). CDR3 sequence reads: CAWHRGDTQYF.

This chain links TRBV29-1 with TRBJ2-4; TCRdb names TRBD2, which stays unverified in the absence of DNA. This CDR3 region has 11 residues. Germline V gene sequence: CDR1 SQVTM, CDR2 ANQGSEA. The CDR3 sequence is CSVEDQEGTYF. The full variable domain, rest sourced from reference TRBV29-1 and TRBJ2-4, is SAVISQKPSRDICQRGTSLTIQCQVDSQVTMMFWYRQQPGQSLTLIATANQGSEATYESGFVIDKFPISRPNLTFSTLTVSNMSPEDSSIYLCSVEDQEGTYFGAGTRLSVL.

The chain carries TRBV25-1 and TRBJ2-7; TCRdb returns TRBD1, unconfirmable since there is no DNA. Germline V lookup: CDR1 MGHDK, CDR2 SYGVNS. The length of the CDR3 is 16 residues. CDR3 sequence: CASSEMRQGTSYEQYF.

CDR3 region: CATSREGGGNQHF. The chain recombines TRBV15 with TRBJ1-5; the D call from TCRdb, TRBD1, cannot be confirmed without DNA. The V gene's germline CDR1 is LNHNV and CDR2 YYDKDF (reference sequence). This CDR3 is built from 13 residues.

The chain has TRBV6-1 and TRBJ2-7; TCRdb designates TRBD2, a call that cannot be tested without DNA. The CDR3 extends over 12 amino acids. Germline lookup yields CDR1 MNHNS and CDR2 SASEGT. CDR3 sequence reads: CASSEEGLEQYF.

This chain connects TRBV6-5 to TRBJ2-5. The V gene's germline CDR1 is MNHEY and CDR2 SVGAGI. This CDR3 spans 14 amino acids. The CDR3: CASSSRQVGETQYF.

The chain employs TRBV5-5 and TRBJ2-5; TCRdb designates TRBD1, a call that cannot be tested without DNA. The CDR3 loop spans 14 amino acids. The germline CDR1 and CDR2 sequences are SGHKS and YYEKEE (reference sequence). CDR3 residues: CASSSGQLQETQYF.